The T cell receptor beta chain under discussion was sequenced for a study of control samples from healthy donors and cancer patients. This clone was counted between two and nine times. Clones were read by immunoSEQ multiplex PCR, and TCRdb kept only the in-frame ones, dropping some. The sample lists about 140,000 clones, roughly nine tenths occurring once. The sample comprised blood. The receptor was derived from a man aged 18 to 30 in good health.

CDR3 sequence: CASSPTGQGTPLYEQYF. The CDR3 DNA reads TGTGCCAGCAGCCCAACGGGACAGGGGACCCCCCTGTACGAGCAGTACTTC. The V call is TRBV7-9, the J call TRBJ2-7; 10 bases are a match to TRBD1. V gave up 5 bases and J gave up 4 bases; unmatched junction bases: 14. This CDR3 is built from 17 residues. CDR1 is SEHNR, CDR2 FQNEAQ, per germline (reference sequence).